This TCR beta chain was captured by sequencing in a study of blood T cells in healthy people across ages. With a J-beta primer mix and a sample-barcoded 5' primer, a second PCR ran about 6 to 11 cycles. Each CDR3 protein is one row after TCRdb ran MiXCR on the 5' RACE reads. This table has more than 1,400,000 distinct CDR3 sequences, approximately 42% appearing once. Each sample yielded at least 6 million isolated PBMCs. A few counts support this clonotype. The germline gives CDR1 MNHEY, CDR2 SVGAGI. This CDR3 is built from 13 residues. V lost 6 bases to trimming and J lost 7 bases; unmatched junction nucleotides: 8.

The genes are TRBV6-5 and TRBJ1-1; TRBD1 matches at 7 bases. Sequenced sample: blood. This sequence was found in a woman aged 18-29 years in good health. CDR3 sequence reads: CASSPQGFGEAFF. In nucleotides, the CDR3 is TGTGCCAGCAGCCCACAGGGGTTTGGTGAAGCTTTCTTT.